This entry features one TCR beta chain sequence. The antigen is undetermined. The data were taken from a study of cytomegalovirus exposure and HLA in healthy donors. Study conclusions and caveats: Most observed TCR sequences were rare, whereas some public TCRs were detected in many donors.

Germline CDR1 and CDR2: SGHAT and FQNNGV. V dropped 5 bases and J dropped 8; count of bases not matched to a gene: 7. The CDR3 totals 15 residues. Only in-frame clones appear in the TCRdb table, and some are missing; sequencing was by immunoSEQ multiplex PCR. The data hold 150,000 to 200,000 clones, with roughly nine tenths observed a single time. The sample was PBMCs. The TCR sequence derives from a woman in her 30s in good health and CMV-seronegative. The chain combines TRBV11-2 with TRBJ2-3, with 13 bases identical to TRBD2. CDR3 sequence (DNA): TGTGCCAGCAGCACCACTAGCGGGGGGGCCGGTACGCAGTATTTT. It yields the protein CASSTTSGGAGTQYF.